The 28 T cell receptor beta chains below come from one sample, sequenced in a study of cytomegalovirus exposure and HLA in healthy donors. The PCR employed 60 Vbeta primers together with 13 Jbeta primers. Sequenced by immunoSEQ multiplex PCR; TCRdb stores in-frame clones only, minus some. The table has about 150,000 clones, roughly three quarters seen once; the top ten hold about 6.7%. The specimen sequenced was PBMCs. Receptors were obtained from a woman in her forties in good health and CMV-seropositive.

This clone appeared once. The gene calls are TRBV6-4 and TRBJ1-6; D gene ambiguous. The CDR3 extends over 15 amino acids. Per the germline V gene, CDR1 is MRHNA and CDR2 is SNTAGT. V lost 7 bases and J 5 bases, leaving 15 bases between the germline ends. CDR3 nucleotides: TGTGCCAGCATCACCCGATCCGGGAATAATTCACCCCTCCACTTT. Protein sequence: CASITRSGNNSPLHF.

DNA of the CDR3: TGTGCCAGCAGCGTAGGGCAGGGGTACACCGGGGAGCTGTTTTTT. It codes for CASSVGQGYTGELFF. The V call is TRBV9, the J call TRBJ2-2, with D possibly matching TRBD1 (6 bases). Trimming pared 0 bases from V and 3 bases from J, leaving 9 bases between. The CDR3 totals 15 residues. CDR1 and CDR2 from the germline V gene are SGDLS and YYNGEE.

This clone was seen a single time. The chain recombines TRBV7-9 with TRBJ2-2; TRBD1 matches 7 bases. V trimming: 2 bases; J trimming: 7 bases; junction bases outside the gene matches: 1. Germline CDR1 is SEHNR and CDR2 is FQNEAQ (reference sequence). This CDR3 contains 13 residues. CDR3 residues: CASSLTGVGELFF. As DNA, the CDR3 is TGTGCCAGCAGCTTAACAGGGGTCGGGGAGCTGTTTTTT.

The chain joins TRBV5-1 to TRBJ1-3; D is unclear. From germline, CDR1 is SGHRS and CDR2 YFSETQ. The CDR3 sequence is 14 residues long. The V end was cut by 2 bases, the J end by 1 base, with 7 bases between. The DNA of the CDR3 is TGCGCCAGCAGCTTCGAGGGATCTGGAAACACCATATATTTT. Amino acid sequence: CASSFEGSGNTIYF.

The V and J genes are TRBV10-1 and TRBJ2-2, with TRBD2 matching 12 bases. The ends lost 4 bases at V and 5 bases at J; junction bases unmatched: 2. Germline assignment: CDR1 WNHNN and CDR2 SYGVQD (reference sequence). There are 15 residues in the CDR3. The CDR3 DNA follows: TGCGCCAGCAGTGTAACTAGCGGGGGGACCGGGGAGCTGTTTTTT. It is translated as CASSVTSGGTGELFF.

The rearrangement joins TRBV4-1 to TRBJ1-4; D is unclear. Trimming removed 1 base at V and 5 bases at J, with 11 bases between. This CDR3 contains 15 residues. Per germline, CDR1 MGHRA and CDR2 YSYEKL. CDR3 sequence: CASSQGFRGNEKLFF. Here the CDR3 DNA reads TGCGCCAGCAGCCAAGGGTTCCGAGGAAATGAAAAACTGTTTTTT.

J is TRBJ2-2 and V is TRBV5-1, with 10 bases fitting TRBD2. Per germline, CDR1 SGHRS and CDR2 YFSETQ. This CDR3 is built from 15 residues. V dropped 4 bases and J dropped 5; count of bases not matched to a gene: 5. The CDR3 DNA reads TGCGCCAGCAGCCCGGGTAGCGGGGGGACCGGGGAGCTGTTTTTT. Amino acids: CASSPGSGGTGELFF.

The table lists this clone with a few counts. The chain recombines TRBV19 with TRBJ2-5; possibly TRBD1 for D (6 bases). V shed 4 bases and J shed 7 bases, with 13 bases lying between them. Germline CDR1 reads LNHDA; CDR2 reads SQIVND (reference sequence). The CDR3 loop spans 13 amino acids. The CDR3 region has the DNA TGTGCCAGTAGTACAGGGGCTTTTATGACCCAGTACTTC. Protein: CASSTGAFMTQYF.

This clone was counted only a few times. The CDR3 bases are TGTGCCAGCAGCCGAGGGGGGGGGCAGGGGTACACTGAAGCTTTCTTT. The encoded protein is CASSRGGGQGYTEAFF. The V and J genes are TRBV7-9 and TRBJ1-1, with D perhaps TRBD1 (6 bases). This CDR3 region has 16 residues. The V gene's germline CDR1 is SEHNR and CDR2 FQNEAQ (reference sequence). V was trimmed by 5 bases and J by 3 bases, leaving 19 bases between them.

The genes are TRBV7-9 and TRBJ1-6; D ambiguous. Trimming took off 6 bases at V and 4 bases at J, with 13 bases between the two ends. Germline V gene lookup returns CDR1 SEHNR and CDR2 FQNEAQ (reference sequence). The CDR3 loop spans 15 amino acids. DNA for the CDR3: TGTGCCAGCAGTTTCCGTGGAGAATATAATTCACCCCTCCACTTT. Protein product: CASSFRGEYNSPLHF.

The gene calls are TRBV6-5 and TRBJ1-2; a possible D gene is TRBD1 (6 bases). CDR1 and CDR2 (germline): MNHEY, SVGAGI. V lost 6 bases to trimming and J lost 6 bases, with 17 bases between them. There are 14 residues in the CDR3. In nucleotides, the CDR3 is TGTGCCAGCAGCCAGGGGCAGGGGAGAAATGGCTACACCTTC. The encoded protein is CASSQGQGRNGYTF.

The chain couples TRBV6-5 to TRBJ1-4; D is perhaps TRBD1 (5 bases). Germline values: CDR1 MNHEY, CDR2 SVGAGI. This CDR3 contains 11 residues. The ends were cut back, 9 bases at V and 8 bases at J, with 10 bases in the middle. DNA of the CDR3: TGTGCCAGTGGCGGGGGGGAAAAACTGTTTTTT. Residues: CASGGGEKLFF.

The CDR3 sequence: CASSEFGRGQFF. CDR3 DNA sequence: TGCGCCAGCAGTGAGTTCGGCAGAGGGCAGTTCTTC. The gene calls are TRBV10-1 and TRBJ2-1; no firm D call. The germline V gene encodes CDR1 WNHNN and CDR2 SYGVQD (reference sequence). Deletions cut 1 base from V and 12 bases from J, with 10 bases between. The CDR3 length is 12 residues.

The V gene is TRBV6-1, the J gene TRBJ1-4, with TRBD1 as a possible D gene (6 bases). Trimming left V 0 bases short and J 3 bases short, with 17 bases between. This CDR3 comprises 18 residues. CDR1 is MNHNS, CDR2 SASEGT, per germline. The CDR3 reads CASSEALAGAVANEKLFF. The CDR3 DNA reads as TGTGCCAGCAGTGAAGCGCTTGCGGGGGCGGTAGCTAATGAAAAACTGTTTTTT.

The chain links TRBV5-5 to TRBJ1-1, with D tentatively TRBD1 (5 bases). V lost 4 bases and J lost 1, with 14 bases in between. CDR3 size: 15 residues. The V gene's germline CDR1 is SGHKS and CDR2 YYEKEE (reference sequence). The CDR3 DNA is TGTGCCAGCAGCCCACGGGCCAGGGCGAACACTGAAGCTTTCTTT. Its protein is CASSPRARANTEAFF.

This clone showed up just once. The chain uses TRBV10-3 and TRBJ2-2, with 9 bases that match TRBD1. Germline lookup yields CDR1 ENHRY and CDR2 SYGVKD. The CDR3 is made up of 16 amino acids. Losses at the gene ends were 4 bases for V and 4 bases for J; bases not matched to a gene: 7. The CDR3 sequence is CAISVVGQGGTGELFF. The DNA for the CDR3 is TGTGCCATCAGTGTAGTGGGACAGGGAGGCACCGGGGAGCTGTTTTTT.

As DNA, the CDR3 is TGTGCCAGCTCACCTCAACGTACGACAGGAGATAATTCACCCCTCCACTTT. Translation gives CASSPQRTTGDNSPLHF. The chain joins TRBV18 to TRBJ1-6, with a weak D call TRBD1 (6 bases). The V end was cut by 3 bases, the J end by 5 bases, with 17 bases between. The CDR3 totals 17 residues. The germline CDR1 and CDR2 sequences are KGHSH and LQKENI.

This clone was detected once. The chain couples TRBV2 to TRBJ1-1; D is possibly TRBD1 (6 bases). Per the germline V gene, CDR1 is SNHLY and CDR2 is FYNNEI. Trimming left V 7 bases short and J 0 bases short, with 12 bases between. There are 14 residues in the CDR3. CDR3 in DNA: TGTGCCAGCATTCGGGACACCATGAACACTGAAGCTTTCTTT. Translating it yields CASIRDTMNTEAFF.

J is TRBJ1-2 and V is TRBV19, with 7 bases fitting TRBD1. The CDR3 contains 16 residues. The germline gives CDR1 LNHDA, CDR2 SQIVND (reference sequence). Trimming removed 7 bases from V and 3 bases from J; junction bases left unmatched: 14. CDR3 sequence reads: CASTRDSLLSYYGYTF. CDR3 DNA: TGTGCCAGTACCAGGGACAGCCTTTTATCTTACTATGGCTACACCTTC. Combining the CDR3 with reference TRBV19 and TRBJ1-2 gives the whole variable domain DGGITQSPKYLFRKEGQNVTLSCEQNLNHDAMYWYRQDPGQGLRLIYYSQIVNDFQKGDIAEGYSVSREKKESFPLTVTSAQKNPTAFYLCASTRDSLLSYYGYTFGSGTRLTVV.

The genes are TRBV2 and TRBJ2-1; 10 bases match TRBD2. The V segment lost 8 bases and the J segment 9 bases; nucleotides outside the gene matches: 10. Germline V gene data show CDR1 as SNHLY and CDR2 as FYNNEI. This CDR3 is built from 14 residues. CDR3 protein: CASQQAGGRGEQFF. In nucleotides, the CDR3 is TGTGCCAGCCAGCAAGCGGGGGGGCGAGGTGAGCAGTTCTTC.

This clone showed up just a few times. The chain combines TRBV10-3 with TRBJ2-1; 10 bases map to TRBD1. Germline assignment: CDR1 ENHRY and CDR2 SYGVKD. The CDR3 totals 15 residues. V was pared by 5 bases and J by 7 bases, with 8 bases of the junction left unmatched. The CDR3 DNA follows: TGTGCCATCAGTAAGCCGGGACAGGGGAGTAATGAGCAGTTCTTC. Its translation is CAISKPGQGSNEQFF.

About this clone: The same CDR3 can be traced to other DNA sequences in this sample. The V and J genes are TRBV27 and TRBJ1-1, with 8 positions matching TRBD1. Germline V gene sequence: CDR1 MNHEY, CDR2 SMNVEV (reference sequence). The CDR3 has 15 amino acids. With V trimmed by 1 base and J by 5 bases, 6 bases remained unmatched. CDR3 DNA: TGTGCCAGCAGTTTATTCAGGGGGCGAGGTACTGAAGCTTTCTTT. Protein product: CASSLFRGRGTEAFF.

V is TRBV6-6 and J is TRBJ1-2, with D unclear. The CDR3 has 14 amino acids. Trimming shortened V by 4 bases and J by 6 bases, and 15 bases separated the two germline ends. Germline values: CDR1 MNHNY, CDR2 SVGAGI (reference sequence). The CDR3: CASSFLSGSDGYTF. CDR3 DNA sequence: TGTGCCAGCAGTTTTCTGTCGGGGTCCGATGGCTACACCTTC.

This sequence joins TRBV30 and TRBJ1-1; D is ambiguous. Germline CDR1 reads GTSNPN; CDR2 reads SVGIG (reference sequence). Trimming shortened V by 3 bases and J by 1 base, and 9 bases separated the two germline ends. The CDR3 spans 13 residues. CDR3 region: CAWRNGENTEAFF. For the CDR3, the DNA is TGTGCCTGGAGAAACGGTGAGAACACTGAAGCTTTCTTT.

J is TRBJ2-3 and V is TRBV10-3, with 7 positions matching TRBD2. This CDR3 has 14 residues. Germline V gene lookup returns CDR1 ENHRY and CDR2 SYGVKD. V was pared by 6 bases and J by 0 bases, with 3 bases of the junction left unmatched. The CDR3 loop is CAIRGGTSTDTQYF. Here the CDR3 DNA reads TGTGCCATCAGGGGGGGGACTAGCACAGATACGCAGTATTTT.

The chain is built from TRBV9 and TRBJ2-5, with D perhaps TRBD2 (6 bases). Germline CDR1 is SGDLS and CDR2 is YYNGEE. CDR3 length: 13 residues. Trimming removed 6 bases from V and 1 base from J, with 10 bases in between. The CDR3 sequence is CASTGTPQETQYF. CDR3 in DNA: TGTGCCAGCACCGGGACTCCCCAAGAGACCCAGTACTTC. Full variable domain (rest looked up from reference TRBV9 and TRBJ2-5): DSGVTQTPKHLITATGQRVTLRCSPRSGDLSVYWYQQSLDQGLQFLIQYYNGEERAKGNILERFSAQQFPDLHSELNLSSLELGDSALYFCASTGTPQETQYFGPGTRLLVL.

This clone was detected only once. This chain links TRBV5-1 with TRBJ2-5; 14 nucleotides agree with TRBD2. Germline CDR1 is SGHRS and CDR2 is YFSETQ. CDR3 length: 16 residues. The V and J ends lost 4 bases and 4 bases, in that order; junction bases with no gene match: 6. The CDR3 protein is CASSGRTSGGSETQYF. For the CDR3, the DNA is TGCGCCAGCAGCGGCAGGACTAGCGGGGGGTCAGAGACCCAGTACTTC.

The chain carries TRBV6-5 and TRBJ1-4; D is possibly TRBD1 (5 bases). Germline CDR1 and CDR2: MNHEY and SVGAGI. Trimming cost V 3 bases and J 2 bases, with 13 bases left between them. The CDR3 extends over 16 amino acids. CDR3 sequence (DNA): TGTGCCAGCAGTTATTCGACCAGGGCTACTAATGAAAAACTGTTTTTT. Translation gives CASSYSTRATNEKLFF.